The 26 T cell receptor beta chains below all came from one sample that was sequenced in a study of OX40 agonist ivuxolimab in advanced cancers. The data were produced by immunoSEQ multiplex PCR, yet TCRdb's version contains in-frame clones alone and is incomplete. The data show roughly 66,000 clones, around 83% seen once. The starting material was CD4+ or CD8+ T cells sorted from blood, obtained in a trial of the OX40 agonist ivuxolimab. The receptors originated from an adult with an advanced solid tumor such as melanoma, head and neck, liver or kidney cancer.

This clone was detected only once. V usage is TRBV5-6 and J usage is TRBJ1-2, with 10 positions matching TRBD1. The germline gives CDR1 SGHDT, CDR2 YYEEEE. The CDR3 sequence is 13 residues long. V shed 4 bases, J shed 8 bases, and the junction held 5 bases outside the gene matches. The DNA of the CDR3 is TGTGCCAGCAGCACGGACAGGGGGATAGGCTACACCTTC. This sequence encodes CASSTDRGIGYTF.

This sequence joins TRBV27 and TRBJ2-1; 10 positions agree with TRBD1. CDR1 is MNHEY, CDR2 SMNVEV, per germline (reference sequence). J was trimmed by 8 bases and V by 6 bases; bases with no gene match: 10. The CDR3 is 15 residues long. The DNA for the CDR3 is TGTGCCAGCAGACCGCCGGGACAGGGGTCTCATGAGCAGTTCTTC. This sequence encodes CASRPPGQGSHEQFF.

The rearrangement uses TRBV19 and TRBJ2-3; 8 bases agree with TRBD1. The CDR3 consists of 14 residues. CDR1 LNHDA and CDR2 SQIVND come from the germline V gene (reference sequence). With 8 bases clipped from V and 2 bases from J, the junction kept 6 bases outside the gene matches. CDR3 nucleotides: TGTGCCAGTGAAGACAGGGGTTTCACAGATACGCAGTATTTT. As protein: CASEDRGFTDTQYF.

A few counts support this clone. CDR3 sequence: CASTGRAAQGYYGYTF. The CDR3 region has the DNA TGTGCCAGCACGGGGAGGGCAGCACAGGGTTACTATGGCTACACCTTC. The chain uses TRBV28 and TRBJ1-2; tentative D call: TRBD1 (6 bases). Germline V gene lookup returns CDR1 MDHEN and CDR2 SYDVKM. Trimming removed 7 bases at V and 3 bases at J, with 21 bases between. CDR3 length: 16 residues.

The CDR3 nucleotides are TGTGCCATCAGTGACACAGGGGGCAACACCGGGGAGCTGTTTTTT. Translation: CAISDTGGNTGELFF. J is TRBJ2-2 and V is TRBV10-3; 9 nucleotides match TRBD1. The CDR3 is 15 residues long. Germline CDR1 and CDR2: ENHRY and SYGVKD. The V segment lost 3 bases and the J segment 2 bases; nucleotides outside the gene matches: 1.

This rearrangement joins TRBV18 to TRBJ2-7; maybe TRBD1 (6 bases). The CDR3 covers 16 residues. CDR1 and CDR2 from the germline V gene are KGHSH and LQKENI. Trimming shortened V by 3 bases and J by 0 bases, and 15 bases separated the two germline ends. The CDR3 DNA sequence: TGTGCCAGCTCACCGGGGGCGGGTCGAAGCTCCTACGAGCAGTACTTC. Encoded protein: CASSPGAGRSSYEQYF.

The rearrangement uses TRBV6-1 and TRBJ2-7; perhaps TRBD1 as D (7 bases). The germline CDR1 and CDR2 sequences are MNHNS and SASEGT. The CDR3 extends over 16 amino acids. Trimming left V 4 bases short and J 3 bases short, with 19 bases between. The CDR3 reads CASSGAGGQTVYEQYF. DNA of the CDR3: TGTGCCAGCAGTGGAGCCGGGGGACAGACTGTCTACGAGCAGTACTTC.

V is TRBV27 and J is TRBJ2-7; D gene unclear. V was trimmed by 2 bases and J by 4 bases, leaving 6 bases between them. In germline, CDR1 is MNHEY, CDR2 SMNVEV (reference sequence). This CDR3 has 12 amino acids. The CDR3 protein is CASSLGVYEQYV. The CDR3 nucleotides are TGTGCCAGCAGTTTAGGGGTATACGAGCAGTACGTC.

The genes are TRBV6-1 and TRBJ2-1, with 8 bases fitting TRBD1. The V and J ends lost 4 bases and 10 bases, in that order; junction bases with no gene match: 6. The CDR3 has 13 amino acids. CDR1 is MNHNS, CDR2 SASEGT, per germline. DNA of the CDR3: TGTGCCAGCAGTGCCTCAGGGGGCGGGGAGCAGTTCTTC. Amino acid sequence: CASSASGGGEQFF.

The chain uses TRBV6-5 and TRBJ1-6, with 9 nucleotides matching TRBD1. The CDR3 is 13 residues long. With V trimmed by 10 bases and J by 10 bases, 8 bases remained unmatched. Germline V gene sequence: CDR1 MNHEY, CDR2 SVGAGI. The CDR3: CAIRTGAESPLHF. As DNA, the CDR3 is TGTGCCATCAGGACAGGGGCAGAGTCACCCCTCCACTTT.

This rearrangement joins TRBV6-4 to TRBJ2-5, with D perhaps matching TRBD2 (5 bases). The CDR3 sequence is 17 residues long. The V gene lost 8 bases and the J gene lost 2 bases, with 24 bases spanning the gap. Germline V lookup: CDR1 MRHNA, CDR2 SNTAGT. The CDR3 sequence: CASGRAPRGGPQETQYF. The CDR3 DNA is TGTGCCAGCGGACGGGCTCCCCGTGGCGGGCCACAAGAGACCCAGTACTTC.

The rearrangement links TRBV30 to TRBJ2-2; no clear D. The CDR3 length is 12 residues. V lost 1 base, J lost 4 bases, and 4 bases lay in between. CDR1 and CDR2 from the germline V gene are GTSNPN and SVGIG (reference sequence). The CDR3 DNA reads as TGTGCCTGGAGTGAACCCACCGGGGAGCTGTTTTTT. Translating gives CAWSEPTGELFF.

The genes are TRBV5-4 and TRBJ2-3, with D perhaps given as TRBD1 or TRBD2 (6 bases each). The germline gives CDR1 SGHNT, CDR2 YYREEE (reference sequence). Trimming cost V 3 bases and J 11 bases, with 22 bases left between them. This CDR3 is built from 15 residues. The CDR3 protein is CASSSETRGDLGQYF. CDR3 nucleotide sequence: TGTGCCAGCAGCTCAGAGACAAGGGGGGATTTAGGGCAGTATTTT.

The chain links TRBV6-1 to TRBJ2-2; a weak D match, TRBD2 (6 bases). Trimming took off 7 bases at V and 3 bases at J, with 15 bases between the two ends. Germline V gene lookup returns CDR1 MNHNS and CDR2 SASEGT. This CDR3 contains 15 residues. In DNA, the CDR3 is TGTGCCAGCACAGGCCAGCGGGCGGACACCGGGGAGCTGTTTTTT. The encoded protein is CASTGQRADTGELFF.

V and J are TRBV29-1 and TRBJ1-2; no clear D gene. Looked up from germline, CDR1 is SQVTM and CDR2 is ANQGSEA. Trimming pared 1 base from V and 4 bases from J, leaving 13 bases between. This CDR3 region has 14 residues. This CDR3 reads CSVEAREGSYGYTF. The CDR3 DNA reads as TGCAGCGTTGAAGCCCGGGAGGGAAGCTATGGCTACACCTTC.

V is TRBV7-9 and J is TRBJ1-2; D unclear. CDR1 is SEHNR, CDR2 FQNEAQ, per germline (reference sequence). Deletions cut 3 bases from V and 1 base from J, with 6 bases between. The CDR3 contains 13 residues. The DNA for the CDR3 is TGTGCCAGCAGCTTGGGATTTAACTATGGCTACACCTTC. Its protein product is CASSLGFNYGYTF.

This clone was counted a few times. The gene calls are TRBV6-5 and TRBJ1-3; 7 bases align to TRBD1. The germline CDR1 and CDR2 sequences are MNHEY and SVGAGI. Trimming at V came to 6 bases and at J to 4 bases, leaving 9 bases not matched to a gene. The CDR3 is made up of 15 amino acids. CDR3 region: CASSPSTGTGNTIYF. The CDR3 bases are TGTGCCAGCAGCCCATCGACAGGGACGGGAAACACCATATATTTT.

This chain uses TRBV7-3 with TRBJ2-3; 9 bases line up with TRBD2. The CDR3 contains 15 residues. Trimming removed 2 bases from V and 5 bases from J; junction bases left unmatched: 5. The germline V gene has CDR1 SGHTA and CDR2 FQGTGA. This CDR3 is CASSLGGGAQDTQYF. CDR3 nucleotides: TGTGCCAGCAGCTTAGGCGGGGGGGCTCAAGATACGCAGTATTTT.

The V gene is TRBV19, the J gene TRBJ1-5, with D perhaps TRBD1 (6 bases). Trimming left V 1 base short and J 7 bases short, with 14 bases between. There are 15 residues in the CDR3. CDR1 and CDR2 from the germline V gene are LNHDA and SQIVND (reference sequence). CDR3 protein: CASSIVSTGSQPQHF. In DNA form, the CDR3 reads TGTGCCAGTAGTATAGTCTCGACAGGCTCCCAGCCCCAGCATTTT.

This rearrangement joins TRBV5-1 to TRBJ2-5, with D perhaps being TRBD1 or TRBD2 (5 bases each). Trimming stripped 3 bases from V and 5 bases from J, with 17 bases between. CDR1 SGHRS and CDR2 YFSETQ come from the germline V gene. The CDR3 totals 15 residues. The CDR3 DNA reads as TGCGCCAGCAGCTCAGGGACGTCAGCCGGGGAGACCCAGTACTTC. Protein sequence: CASSSGTSAGETQYF.

This sequence joins TRBV7-8 and TRBJ2-6; D gene uncertain. In germline, CDR1 is SGHVS, CDR2 FQNEAQ. Trimming stripped 5 bases from V and 2 bases from J, with 19 bases between. CDR3 length: 18 amino acids. CDR3 bases: TGTGCCAGCAGCACCCCCACCCTCCGGGTCACTGGGGCCAACGTCCTGACTTTC. Residues: CASSTPTLRVTGANVLTF.

The V call is TRBV6-1, the J call TRBJ2-4; D is possibly TRBD2 (6 bases). CDR1 and CDR2 from the germline V gene are MNHNS and SASEGT. Trimming stripped 10 bases from V and 16 bases from J, with 17 bases between. The CDR3 sequence is 10 residues long. CDR3: CATPRRGEYF. In DNA, the CDR3 is TGTGCCACCCCCCGGAGGGGAGAATACTTC.

J is TRBJ2-7 and V is TRBV11-2, with unresolved D. The germline gives CDR1 SGHAT, CDR2 FQNNGV. This CDR3 region has 15 residues. The V gene lost 3 bases and the J gene lost 3 bases, with 15 bases spanning the gap. The CDR3 DNA reads TGTGCCAGCAGCTTTGCCGACGGATCCCTCTACGAGCAGTACTTC. This encodes CASSFADGSLYEQYF. Supplemented by reference TRBV11-2 and TRBJ2-7, the full variable domain reads EAGVAQSPRYKIIEKRQSVAFWCNPISGHATLYWYQQILGQGPKLLIQFQNNGVVDDSQLPKDRFSAERLKGVDSTLKIQPAKLEDSAVYLCASSFADGSLYEQYFGPGTRLTVT.

This rearrangement joins TRBV9 to TRBJ2-1; 10 bases line up with TRBD2. CDR1 is SGDLS, CDR2 YYNGEE, per germline. The CDR3 length is 15 residues. V shed 3 bases, J shed 5 bases, and the junction held 5 bases outside the gene matches. The CDR3 here is CASSDSGRRNNEQFF. The CDR3 coding sequence is TGTGCCAGCAGCGATAGCGGGAGGAGGAACAATGAGCAGTTCTTC.

This clone came up once. Here the CDR3 DNA reads TGCGCCAGCACCTCAAGCCCTAATGATTGGAATGAGCAGTTCTTC. Its translation is CASTSSPNDWNEQFF. The gene calls are TRBV5-1 and TRBJ2-1; D uncertain. The V end was cut by 6 bases, the J end by 7 bases, with 20 bases between. Germline CDR1 reads SGHRS; CDR2 reads YFSETQ. The CDR3 extends over 15 amino acids. Complete variable domain (other parts from reference TRBV5-1 and TRBJ2-1): KAGVTQTPRYLIKTRGQQVTLSCSPISGHRSVSWYQQTPGQGLQFLFEYFSETQRNKGNFPGRFSGRQFSNSRSEMNVSTLELGDSALYLCASTSSPNDWNEQFFGPGTRLTVL.

With respect to this clone: Other nucleotide sequences from this sample produce the same CDR3. The genes are TRBV7-8 and TRBJ2-5, with TRBD1 as a possible D gene (5 bases). The V and J ends lost 6 bases and 1 base respectively, with 12 bases between them. CDR3 length: 14 residues. Germline CDR1 SGHVS, CDR2 FQNEAQ. In nucleotides, the CDR3 is TGTGCCAGCAGTTCACGACAGACCCAAGAGACCCAGTACTTC. This codes for CASSSRQTQETQYF.